One sample yielded the 5 T cell receptor beta chains listed below, sequenced in a study of blood T cells in healthy people across ages. The second PCR ran roughly 7 to 12 cycles with a sample-barcoded 5' primer and J-beta primers. One entry per CDR3 protein results from TCRdb running MiXCR on the 5' RACE reads. The sample yields around 1,900,000 distinct CDR3 sequences, approximately 40% seen once. Sequenced material: blood. The receptor source for this set is a human donor in good health.

This chain joins TRBV2 and TRBJ2-3; D gene ambiguous. There are 12 residues in the CDR3. CDR1 and CDR2 from the germline V gene are SNHLY and FYNNEI. V was clipped by 7 bases and J by 5 bases, with 10 bases between them. The CDR3 reads CASTRQRDTQYF. The CDR3 DNA follows: TGTGCCAGCACCCGACAAAGAGATACGCAGTATTTT.

This clonotype occurred a few times. For the CDR3, the DNA is TGCAGTGCTACCGCTTATAATACGGACGAATACGAGCAGTACTTC. It is translated as CSATAYNTDEYEQYF. The gene calls are TRBV20-1 and TRBJ2-4; D not certain. With the DNA end fitting TRBJ2-7 better, the J assignment may be wrong. The CDR3 has 15 residues. Germline V CDR1 and CDR2: DFQATT, SNEGSKA (reference sequence).

This clonotype was seen a handful of times. This rearrangement joins TRBV20-1 to TRBJ2-7; no definite D call. Trimming removed 6 bases from V and 4 bases from J, with 7 bases in between. Germline lookup yields CDR1 DFQATT and CDR2 SNEGSKA (reference sequence). The CDR3 consists of 10 residues. CDR3 amino acids: CSATLYEQYF. The CDR3 nucleotides read TGCAGTGCGACTCTTTACGAGCAGTACTTC.

This clonotype occurred a few times. This rearrangement joins TRBV3-1 to TRBJ1-2; tentatively, D is TRBD1 (6 bases). This CDR3 spans 14 amino acids. Germline V lookup: CDR1 LGHDT, CDR2 YNNKEL (reference sequence). The V and J ends lost 4 bases and 5 bases respectively, with 14 bases between them. CDR3 in amino acids: CASSLRTASYGYTF. The CDR3 nucleotides are TGTGCCAGCAGCCTCCGGACAGCTTCATATGGCTACACCTTC.

The rearrangement joins TRBV7-2 to TRBJ2-3; D gene ambiguous. The CDR3 has 14 residues. V lost 1 base and J 5 bases, leaving 10 bases between the germline ends. The germline CDR1 and CDR2 sequences are SGHTA and FQGNSA. The CDR3 DNA is TGTGCCAGCAGCTTAGGGACCCGGAAAGATACGCAGTATTTT. Residues: CASSLGTRKDTQYF.